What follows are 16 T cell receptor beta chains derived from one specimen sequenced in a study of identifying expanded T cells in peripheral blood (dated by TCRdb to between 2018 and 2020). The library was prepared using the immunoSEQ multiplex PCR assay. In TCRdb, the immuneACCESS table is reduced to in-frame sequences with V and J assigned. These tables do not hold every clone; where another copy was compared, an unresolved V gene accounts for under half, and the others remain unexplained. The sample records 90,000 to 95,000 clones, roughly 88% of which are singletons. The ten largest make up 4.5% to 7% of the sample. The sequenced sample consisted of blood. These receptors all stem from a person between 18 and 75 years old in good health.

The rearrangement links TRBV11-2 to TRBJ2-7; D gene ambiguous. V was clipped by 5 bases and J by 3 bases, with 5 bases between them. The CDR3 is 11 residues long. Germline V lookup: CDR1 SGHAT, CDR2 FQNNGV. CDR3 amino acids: CASSVSYEQYF. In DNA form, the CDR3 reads TGTGCCAGCAGCGTCAGCTACGAGCAGTACTTC.

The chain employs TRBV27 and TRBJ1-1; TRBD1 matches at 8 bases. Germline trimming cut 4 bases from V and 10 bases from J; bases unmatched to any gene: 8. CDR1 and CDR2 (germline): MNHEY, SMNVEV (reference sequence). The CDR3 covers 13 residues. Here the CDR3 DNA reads TGTGCCAGCAGTTCCCTCCAGGGGGCGGTAGCTTTCTTT. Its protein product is CASSSLQGAVAFF.

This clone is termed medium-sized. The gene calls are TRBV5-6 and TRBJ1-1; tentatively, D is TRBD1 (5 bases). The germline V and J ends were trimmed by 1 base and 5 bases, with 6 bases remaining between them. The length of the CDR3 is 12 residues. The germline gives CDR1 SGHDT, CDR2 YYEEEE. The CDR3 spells CASSLRGTEAFF. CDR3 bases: TGTGCCAGCAGCTTGCGGGGGACTGAAGCTTTCTTT.

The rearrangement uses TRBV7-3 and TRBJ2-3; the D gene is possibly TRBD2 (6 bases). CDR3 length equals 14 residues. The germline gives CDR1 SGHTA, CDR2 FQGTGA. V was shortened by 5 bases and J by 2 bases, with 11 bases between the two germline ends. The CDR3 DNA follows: TGTGCCAGCAGCCCGGAGCGGGTCACAGATACGCAGTATTTT. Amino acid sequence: CASSPERVTDTQYF. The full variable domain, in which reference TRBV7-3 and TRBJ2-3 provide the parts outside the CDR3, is GAGVSQTPSNKVTEKGKYVELRCDPISGHTALYWYRQSLGQGPEFLIYFQGTGAADDSGLPNDRFFAVRPEGSVSTLKIQRTERGDSAVYLCASSPERVTDTQYFGPGTRLTVL.

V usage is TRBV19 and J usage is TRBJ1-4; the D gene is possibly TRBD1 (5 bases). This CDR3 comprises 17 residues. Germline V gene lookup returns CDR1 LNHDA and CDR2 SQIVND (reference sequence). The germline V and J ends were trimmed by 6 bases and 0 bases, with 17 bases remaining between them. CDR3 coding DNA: TGTGCCAGTAGGGACAAGGGGTCGAGTGCAACTAATGAAAAACTGTTTTTT. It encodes CASRDKGSSATNEKLFF.

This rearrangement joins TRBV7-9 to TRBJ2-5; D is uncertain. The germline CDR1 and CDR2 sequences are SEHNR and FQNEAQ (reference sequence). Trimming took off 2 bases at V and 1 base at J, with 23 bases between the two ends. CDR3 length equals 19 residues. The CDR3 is CASSLYFAPGPGLQETQYF. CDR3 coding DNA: TGTGCCAGCAGCTTATATTTCGCCCCCGGACCTGGCCTCCAAGAGACCCAGTACTTC.

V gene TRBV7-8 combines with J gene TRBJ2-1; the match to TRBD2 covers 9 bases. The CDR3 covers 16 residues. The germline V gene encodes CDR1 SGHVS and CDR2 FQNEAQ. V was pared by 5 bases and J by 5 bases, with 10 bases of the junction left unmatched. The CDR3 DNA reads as TGTGCCAGCAGCGGAGAGACTAGCGGATTAGACAATGAGCAGTTCTTC. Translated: CASSGETSGLDNEQFF.

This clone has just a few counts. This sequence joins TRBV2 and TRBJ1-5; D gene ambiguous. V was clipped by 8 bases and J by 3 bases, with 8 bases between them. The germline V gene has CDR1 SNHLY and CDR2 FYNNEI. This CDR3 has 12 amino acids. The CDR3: CASGTYNQPQHF. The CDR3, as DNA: TGTGCCAGCGGTACTTACAATCAGCCCCAGCATTTT. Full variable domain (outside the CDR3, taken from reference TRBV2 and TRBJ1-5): EPEVTQTPSHQVTQMGQEVILRCVPISNHLYFYWYRQILGQKVEFLVSFYNNEISEKSEIFDDQFSVERPDGSNFTLKIRSTKLEDSAMYFCASGTYNQPQHFGDGTRLSIL.

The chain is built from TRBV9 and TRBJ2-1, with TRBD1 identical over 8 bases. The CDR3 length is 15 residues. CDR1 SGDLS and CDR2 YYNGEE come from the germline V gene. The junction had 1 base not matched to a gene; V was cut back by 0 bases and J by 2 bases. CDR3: CASSVAGGPYNEQFF. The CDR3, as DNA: TGTGCCAGCAGCGTAGCAGGGGGCCCCTACAATGAGCAGTTCTTC.

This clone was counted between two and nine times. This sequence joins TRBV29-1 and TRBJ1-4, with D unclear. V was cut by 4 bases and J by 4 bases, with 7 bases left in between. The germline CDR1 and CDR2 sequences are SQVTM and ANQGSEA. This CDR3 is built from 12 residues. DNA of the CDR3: TGCAGCGTTGGTCAGATTAATGAAAAACTGTTTTTT. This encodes CSVGQINEKLFF.

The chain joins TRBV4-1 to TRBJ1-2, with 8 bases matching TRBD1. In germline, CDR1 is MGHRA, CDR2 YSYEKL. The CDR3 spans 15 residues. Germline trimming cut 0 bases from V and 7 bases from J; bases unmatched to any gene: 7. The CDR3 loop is CASSQDTGQGFGYTF. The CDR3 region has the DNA TGCGCCAGCAGCCAAGATACAGGACAGGGATTTGGCTACACCTTC.

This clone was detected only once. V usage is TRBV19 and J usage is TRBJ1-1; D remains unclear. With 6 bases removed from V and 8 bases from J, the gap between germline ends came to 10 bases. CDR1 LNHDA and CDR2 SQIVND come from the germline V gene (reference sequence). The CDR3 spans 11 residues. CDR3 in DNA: TGTGCCAGTAGGTCTTTGGGGGAAGCTTTCTTT. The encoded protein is CASRSLGEAFF.

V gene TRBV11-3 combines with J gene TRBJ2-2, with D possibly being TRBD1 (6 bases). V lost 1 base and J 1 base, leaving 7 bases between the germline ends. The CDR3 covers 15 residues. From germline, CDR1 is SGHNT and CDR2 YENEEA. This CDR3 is CASSLGGQNTGELFF. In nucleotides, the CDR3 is TGTGCCAGCAGCTTAGGGGGACAGAACACCGGGGAGCTGTTTTTT.

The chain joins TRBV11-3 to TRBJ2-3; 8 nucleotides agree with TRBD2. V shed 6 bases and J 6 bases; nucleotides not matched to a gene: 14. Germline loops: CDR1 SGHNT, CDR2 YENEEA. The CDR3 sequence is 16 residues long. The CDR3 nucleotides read TGTGCCAGCAGACACCGGGTAACGGGAGGGAAGGATACGCAGTATTTT. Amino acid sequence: CASRHRVTGGKDTQYF.

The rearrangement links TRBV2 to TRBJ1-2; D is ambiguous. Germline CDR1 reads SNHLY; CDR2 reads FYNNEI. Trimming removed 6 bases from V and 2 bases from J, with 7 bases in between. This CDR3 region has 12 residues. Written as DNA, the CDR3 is TGTGCCAGCAGGTCAGGAAACTATGGCTACACCTTC. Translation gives CASRSGNYGYTF.

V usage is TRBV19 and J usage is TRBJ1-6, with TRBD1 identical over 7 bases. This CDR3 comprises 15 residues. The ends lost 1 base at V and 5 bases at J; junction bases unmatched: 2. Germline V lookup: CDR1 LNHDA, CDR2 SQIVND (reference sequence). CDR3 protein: CASSIGQGDNSPLHF. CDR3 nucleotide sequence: TGTGCCAGTAGTATAGGCCAGGGGGATAATTCACCCCTCCACTTT.